Listed here are 9 T cell receptor beta chains from one sample, sequenced in a study of CD8+ T cells in alopecia areata. Indicated treatment: oral pan-JAK inhibitor, 5-10 mg twice daily. As the sequencing template, cDNA was produced by extracting RNA and reverse transcribing it. The table came from immunoSEQ multiplex PCR; TCRdb's copy has only in-frame clones and leaves some out. The table shows 150,000 to 200,000 clones, with about 55% occurring only once. The source was CD8+ T cells sorted from blood, collected at week 24, from a patient treated with tofacitinib. These receptors came from a human donor with alopecia areata.

J is TRBJ2-5 and V is TRBV25-1; D may be TRBD1 (6 bases). With 5 bases removed from V and 1 base from J, the gap between germline ends came to 14 bases. Germline V gene data show CDR1 as MGHDK and CDR2 as SYGVNS. This CDR3 has 15 amino acids. The CDR3 sequence is CASSIGQTLQETQYF. As DNA, the CDR3 is TGTGCCAGCAGTATTGGACAGACTCTCCAAGAGACCCAGTACTTC. Combining the CDR3 with reference TRBV25-1 and TRBJ2-5 gives the whole variable domain EADIYQTPRYLVIGTGKKITLECSQTMGHDKMYWYQQDPGMELHLIHYSYGVNSTEKGDLSSESTVSRIRTEHFPLTLESARPSHTSQYLCASSIGQTLQETQYFGPGTRLLVL.

The rearrangement joins TRBV6-5 to TRBJ2-7; 14 nucleotides align to TRBD2. The CDR3 extends over 16 amino acids. V shed 0 bases, J shed 5 bases, and the junction held 3 bases outside the gene matches. The germline V gene encodes CDR1 MNHEY and CDR2 SVGAGI. The CDR3 loop is CASSYSGTSGGDEQYF. The CDR3 DNA reads as TGTGCCAGCAGTTACTCGGGGACTAGCGGGGGCGACGAGCAGTACTTC.

There are a few counts of this clone. Additional DNA sequences in this sample encode the identical CDR3. This rearrangement joins TRBV5-1 to TRBJ1-2; D is perhaps TRBD1 (5 bases). Germline assignment: CDR1 SGHRS and CDR2 YFSETQ. Trimming took 0 bases from V and 2 from J, leaving 5 bases between them. The CDR3 has 13 residues. Written as DNA, the CDR3 is TGCGCCAGCAGCTTGGGACAGAACTATGGCTACACCTTC. Translating it yields CASSLGQNYGYTF. Looking up the rest from reference TRBV5-1 and TRBJ1-2 gives the full variable domain: KAGVTQTPRYLIKTRGQQVTLSCSPISGHRSVSWYQQTPGQGLQFLFEYFSETQRNKGNFPGRFSGRQFSNSRSEMNVSTLELGDSALYLCASSLGQNYGYTFGSGTRLTVV.

This sequence joins TRBV5-1 and TRBJ2-6; TRBD1 matches 12 bases. Germline V lookup: CDR1 SGHRS, CDR2 YFSETQ. The CDR3 has 20 residues. J was trimmed by 2 bases and V by 0 bases; bases with no gene match: 9. CDR3 in amino acids: CASSLVDRDRGRAGANVLTF. Written as DNA, the CDR3 is TGCGCCAGCAGCTTGGTAGACCGGGACAGGGGGCGAGCTGGGGCCAACGTCCTGACTTTC.

V is TRBV19 and J is TRBJ2-4, with D hard to call. V shed 5 bases and J shed 8 bases, with 7 bases lying between them. Germline V gene sequence: CDR1 LNHDA, CDR2 SQIVND (reference sequence). This CDR3 spans 11 amino acids. For the CDR3, the DNA is TGTGCCAGTAGTCTTGGTTACATTCAGTACTTC. Its translation is CASSLGYIQYF.

As concerns this clone: Sequence at one end of the junction differs from germline and may be a read error. The V call is TRBV6-1, the J call TRBJ2-5; D uncertain. The CDR3 sequence is 13 residues long. Germline V lookup: CDR1 MNHNS, CDR2 SASEGT. Written as DNA, the CDR3 is TGTGCCAGCAGTGAAAATTCCGACATTATGGCGAACTTC. Translated, it gives CASSENSDIMANF.

V usage is TRBV4-1 and J usage is TRBJ2-3; D remains ambiguous. The CDR3 covers 15 residues. In germline, CDR1 is MGHRA, CDR2 YSYEKL. V lost 2 bases and J lost 1, with 10 bases in between. The CDR3 coding sequence is TGCGCCAGCAGCCAATTTGAGCGCCGCACAGATACGCAGTATTTT. Its translation: CASSQFERRTDTQYF.

The rearrangement links TRBV5-1 to TRBJ1-1; no reliable D call. In germline, CDR1 is SGHRS, CDR2 YFSETQ. Trimming removed 2 bases at V and 1 base at J, with 15 bases between. The CDR3 totals 16 residues. The CDR3 DNA is TGCGCCAGCAGCTTAAGGTGGACTTCCCCGAACACTGAAGCTTTCTTT. This sequence encodes CASSLRWTSPNTEAFF. The whole variable domain, filled in from reference TRBV5-1 and TRBJ1-1, reads KAGVTQTPRYLIKTRGQQVTLSCSPISGHRSVSWYQQTPGQGLQFLFEYFSETQRNKGNFPGRFSGRQFSNSRSEMNVSTLELGDSALYLCASSLRWTSPNTEAFFGQGTRLTVV.

This clone was seen a handful of times. The chain joins TRBV27 to TRBJ1-1; 7 nucleotides align to TRBD1. The CDR3 runs to 13 residues. Per germline, CDR1 MNHEY and CDR2 SMNVEV (reference sequence). Trimming at V came to 7 bases and at J to 6 bases, leaving 8 bases not matched to a gene. Here the CDR3 DNA reads TGTGCCAGCACCGAGACAGGGAGCGCTGAAGCTTTCTTT. Translation: CASTETGSAEAFF.